A selection of T cell receptor beta chains follows, all from one sample in a study of vaccination effects on CD4 cells after COVID-19. These receptors lack a known antigen. The table came from immunoSEQ multiplex PCR; TCRdb's copy has only in-frame clones and leaves some out. In the table there are about 27,000 clones, roughly 73% of which are singletons. Source: CD4+ T cells from PBMCs cultured with HCoV-NL63 spike peptides, taken before COVID-19 vaccination. These receptors all come from a human donor who received a COVID-19 vaccine. Both conserved end residues are part of each CDR3. Fields, in order: CDR3 length, D gene, clone size, J gene, V gene, CDR3 protein, CDR3 DNA. The D gene is left open where the match is weak. Not every row has a clone size; where given, it reads once, few, many or a size class.

>16|.|.|TRBJ1-5|TRBV7-2
CASSLGAGWGNQPQHF
TGTGCCAGCAGCTTAGGGGCAGGGTGGGGCAATCAGCCCCAGCATTTT
>14|.|.|TRBJ1-1|TRBV28
CASSQGQRTTEAFF
TGTGCCAGCAGTCAGGGCCAAAGAACGACTGAAGCTTTCTTT
>11|.|.|TRBJ2-5|TRBV30
CAWNGLQAQYF
TGTGCCTGGAACGGACTCCAGGCCCAGTACTTC
>16|TRBD2|.|TRBJ2-1|TRBV24-1
CATSDAGTSVYNEQFF
TGTGCCACCAGTGATGCAGGGACTAGCGTATACAATGAGCAGTTCTTC
>17|TRBD1|.|TRBJ1-2|TRBV19
CASSILGTGTGAHGYTF
TGTGCCAGTAGTATCCTCGGGACCGGGACAGGGGCGCATGGCTACACCTTC
>16|.|.|TRBJ2-1|TRBV28
CASSTPSRGSYNEQFF
TGTGCCAGCAGTACCCCTAGTAGGGGCTCCTACAATGAGCAGTTCTTC
>12|.|.|TRBJ1-2|TRBV21-1
CASSTWTYGYTF
TGTGCCAGCAGCACCTGGACCTATGGCTACACCTTC
>13|TRBD1|.|TRBJ2-7|TRBV19
CASSTGQGREQYF
TGTGCCAGTAGTACCGGACAGGGCCGCGAGCAGTACTTC
>17|.|.|TRBJ1-6|TRBV27
CASSLVFRDLNNSPLHF
TGTGCCAGCAGTTTAGTTTTCCGGGACCTTAATAATTCACCCCTCCACTTT
>13|.|.|TRBJ1-2|TRBV19
CASRGGEGYGYTF
TGTGCCAGTCGGGGGGGCGAAGGGTATGGCTACACCTTC
>15|.|.|TRBJ1-5|TRBV28
CASRYLQGPNQPQHF
TGTGCCAGCAGGTATTTGCAGGGCCCAAATCAGCCCCAGCATTTT
>15|TRBD2|.|TRBJ2-7|TRBV7-2
CASSGTSGNTYEQYF
TGTGCCAGCAGCGGCACTAGCGGCAATACCTACGAGCAGTACTTC
>11|.|.|TRBJ2-3|TRBV9
CASSRGDTQYF
TGTGCCAGCAGCCGCGGCGATACGCAGTATTTT
>13|.|.|TRBJ2-7|TRBV28
CALRGLASYEQYF
TGTGCCTTGAGGGGATTAGCATCCTACGAGCAGTACTTC
>13|TRBD1|.|TRBJ1-2|TRBV6-2/TRBV6-3
CASSHRQGYGYTF
TGTGCCAGCAGCCACCGACAGGGCTATGGCTACACCTTC
>12|.|.|TRBJ2-5|TRBV30
CAWIVSGETQYF
TGTGCCTGGATTGTATCAGGGGAGACCCAGTACTTC
>14|TRBD1|.|TRBJ1-1|TRBV7-2
CASRTQGGNTEAFF
TGTGCCAGCAGGACGCAGGGGGGGAACACTGAAGCTTTCTTT
>15|TRBD1|.|TRBJ2-2|TRBV19
CASSISAGQGGELFF
TGTGCCAGTAGTATTTCAGCAGGACAGGGGGGAGAGCTGTTTTTT
>15|.|.|TRBJ1-4|TRBV14
CASSQRWTVGEKLFF
TGTGCCAGCAGCCAGAGGTGGACCGTAGGTGAAAAACTGTTTTTT
>13|TRBD1|.|TRBJ1-1|TRBV5-1
CASSLGRDSQAFF
TGCGCCAGCAGCTTGGGTAGGGACAGCCAAGCTTTCTTT
>14|.|.|TRBJ1-6|TRBV2
CASALRDGYSPLHF
TGTGCCAGCGCACTCCGGGACGGATATTCACCCCTCCACTTT
>16|.|.|TRBJ2-5|TRBV7-2
CASSPDWGIPQETQYF
TGTGCCAGCAGCCCAGATTGGGGGATTCCCCAAGAGACCCAGTACTTC
>15|TRBD2|.|TRBJ2-5|TRBV5-8
CASSLEAVGGKTQYF
TGTGCCAGCAGCTTGGAGGCGGTGGGGGGGAAGACCCAGTACTTC
>17|.|few|TRBJ1-1|TRBV2
CASSEGGGHRRNTEAFF
TGTGCCAGCAGTGAAGGAGGAGGTCACCGTAGGAACACTGAAGCTTTCTTT
>13|.|.|TRBJ1-1|TRBV19
CASSMNRVTEAFF
TGTGCCAGTAGTATGAACAGGGTCACTGAAGCTTTCTTT
>14|TRBD1|.|TRBJ1-2|TRBV7-9
CASSLLDRVGGYTF
TGTGCCAGCAGCTTATTGGACAGGGTAGGAGGCTACACCTTC
>14|TRBD2|.|TRBJ2-3|TRBV2
CASRTSGTLNTQYF
TGTGCCAGTCGGACTAGCGGGACCTTGAATACGCAGTATTTT
>17|.|.|TRBJ2-5|TRBV7-9
CASSPGWAGGTQETQYF
TGTGCCAGCAGCCCAGGCTGGGCAGGAGGTACCCAAGAGACCCAGTACTTC
>17|TRBD1|.|TRBJ1-6|TRBV4-3
CASSQDRDRGINSPLHF
TGCGCCAGCAGCCAAGACCGGGACAGGGGGATTAATTCACCCCTCCACTTT
>13|TRBD2|.|TRBJ2-1|TRBV5-5
CASSFVSGGKQFF
TGTGCCAGCAGCTTTGTGAGCGGGGGAAAGCAGTTCTTC
>15|TRBD1|.|TRBJ1-6|TRBV11-2
CASSVQGQGNSPLHF
TGTGCCAGCAGCGTACAGGGACAGGGAAATTCACCCCTCCACTTT